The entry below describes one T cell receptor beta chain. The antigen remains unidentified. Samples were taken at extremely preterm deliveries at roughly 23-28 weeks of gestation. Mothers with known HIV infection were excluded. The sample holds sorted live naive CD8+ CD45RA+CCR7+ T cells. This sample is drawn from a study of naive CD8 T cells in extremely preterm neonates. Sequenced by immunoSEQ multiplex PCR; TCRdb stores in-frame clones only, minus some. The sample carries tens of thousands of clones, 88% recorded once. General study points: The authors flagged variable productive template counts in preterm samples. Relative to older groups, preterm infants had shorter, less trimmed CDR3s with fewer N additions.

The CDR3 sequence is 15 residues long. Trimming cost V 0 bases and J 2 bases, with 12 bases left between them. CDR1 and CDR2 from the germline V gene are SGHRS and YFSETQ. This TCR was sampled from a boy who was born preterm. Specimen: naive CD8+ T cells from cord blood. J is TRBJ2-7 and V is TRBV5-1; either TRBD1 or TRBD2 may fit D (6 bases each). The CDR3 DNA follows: TGCGCCAGCAGCTTGGCCTTCGGGGGCCCCTACGAGCAGTACTTC. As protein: CASSLAFGGPYEQYF.